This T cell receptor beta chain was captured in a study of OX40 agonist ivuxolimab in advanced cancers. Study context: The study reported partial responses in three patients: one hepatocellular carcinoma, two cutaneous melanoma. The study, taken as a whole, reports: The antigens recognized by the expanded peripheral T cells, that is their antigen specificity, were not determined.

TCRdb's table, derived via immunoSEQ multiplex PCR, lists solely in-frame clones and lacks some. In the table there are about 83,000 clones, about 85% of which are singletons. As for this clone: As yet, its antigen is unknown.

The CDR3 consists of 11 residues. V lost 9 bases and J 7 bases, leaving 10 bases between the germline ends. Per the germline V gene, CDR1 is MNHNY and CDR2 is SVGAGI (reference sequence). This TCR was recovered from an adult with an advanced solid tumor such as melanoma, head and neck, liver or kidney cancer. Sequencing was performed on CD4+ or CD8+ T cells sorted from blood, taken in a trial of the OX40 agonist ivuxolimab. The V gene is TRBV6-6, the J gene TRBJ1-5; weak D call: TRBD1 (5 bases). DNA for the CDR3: TGTGCCAGTGGGTGGGGGCAGCCCCAGCATTTT. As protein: CASGWGQPQHF.